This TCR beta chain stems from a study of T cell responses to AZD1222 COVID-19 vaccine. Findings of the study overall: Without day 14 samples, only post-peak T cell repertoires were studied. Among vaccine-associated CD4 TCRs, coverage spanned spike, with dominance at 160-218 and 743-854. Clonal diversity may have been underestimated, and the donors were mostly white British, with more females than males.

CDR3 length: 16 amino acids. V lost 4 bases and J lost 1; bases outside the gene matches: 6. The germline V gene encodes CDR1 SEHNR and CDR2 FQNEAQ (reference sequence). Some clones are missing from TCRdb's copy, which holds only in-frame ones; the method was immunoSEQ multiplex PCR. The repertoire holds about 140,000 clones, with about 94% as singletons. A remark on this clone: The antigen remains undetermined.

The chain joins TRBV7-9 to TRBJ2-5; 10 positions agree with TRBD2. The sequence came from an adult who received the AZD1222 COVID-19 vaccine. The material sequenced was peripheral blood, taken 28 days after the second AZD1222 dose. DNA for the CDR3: TGTGCCAGCAGCTCCCGAGTAGCGGGGGGCCAAGAGACCCAGTACTTC. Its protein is CASSSRVAGGQETQYF. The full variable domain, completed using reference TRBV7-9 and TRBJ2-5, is DTGVSQNPRHKITKRGQNVTFRCDPISEHNRLYWYRQTLGQGPEFLTYFQNEAQLEKSRLLSDRFSAERPKGSFSTLEIQRTEQGDSAMYLCASSSRVAGGQETQYFGPGTRLLVL.